This TCR beta chain was sequenced in a study of cytotoxic CD8 clonotypes in ibrutinib-treated CLL. Measured with immunoSEQ multiplex PCR; TCRdb has only the in-frame clones, and not every one. The sample holds around 70,000 clones; approximately 90% are singletons and the top ten take 3% to 3.5%. Points from the study as a whole: Sustained-remission patients were sampled at different times than progressing patients were.

The CDR3 consists of 17 residues. CDR1 KGHSH and CDR2 LQKENI come from the germline V gene. Losses at the gene ends were 3 bases for V and 4 bases for J; bases not matched to a gene: 15. As regards this clone: What it binds is unknown.

The gene calls are TRBV18 and TRBJ2-7; the match to TRBD2 covers 7 bases. The source material was PBMCs, sampled after 12 months of ibrutinib treatment. The clonotype originates from a human donor with chronic lymphocytic leukemia. The DNA of the CDR3 is TGTGCCAGCTCACCTGCGGGGGTGGCGGTTGTAGCGTACGAGCAGTACTTC. It codes for CASSPAGVAVVAYEQYF.